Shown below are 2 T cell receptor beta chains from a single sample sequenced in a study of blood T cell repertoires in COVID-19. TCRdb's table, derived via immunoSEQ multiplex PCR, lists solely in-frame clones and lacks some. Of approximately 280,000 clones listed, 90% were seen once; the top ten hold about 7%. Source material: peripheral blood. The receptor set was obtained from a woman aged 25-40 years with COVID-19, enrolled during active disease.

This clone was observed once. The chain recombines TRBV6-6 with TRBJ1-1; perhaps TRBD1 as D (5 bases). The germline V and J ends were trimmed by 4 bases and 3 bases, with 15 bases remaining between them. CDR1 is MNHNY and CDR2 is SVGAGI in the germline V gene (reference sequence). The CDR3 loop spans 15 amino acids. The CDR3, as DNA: TGTGCCAGCAGTTCCGGGGGAGGGGCTGACACTGAAGCTTTCTTT. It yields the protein CASSSGGGADTEAFF.

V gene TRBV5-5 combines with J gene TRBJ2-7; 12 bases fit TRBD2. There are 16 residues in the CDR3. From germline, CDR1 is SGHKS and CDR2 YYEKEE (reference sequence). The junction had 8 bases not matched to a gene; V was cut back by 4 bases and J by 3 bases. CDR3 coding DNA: TGTGCCAGCAGCCCGACGACTAGCGGGAGCCTCTACGAGCAGTACTTC. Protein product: CASSPTTSGSLYEQYF.